The sequence of this T cell receptor beta chain was determined in a study of graft-versus-host responses after intestinal transplantation. Study information: Uniformly, recipients were administered anti-thymocyte globulin induction with subsequent tacrolimus and steroids for approximately 3 years. Findings and caveats of the study: High graft-versus-host to host-versus-graft clonal ratios were found in allografts of patients who had graft-donor T cell macrochimerism. GvH clones occurred in recipient marrow; some first appeared in ileum or blood.

This clone occurred once. Its antigen remains unidentified. Assay: immunoSEQ multiplex PCR; the TCRdb copy retains only in-frame clones and omits some. The sample lists approximately 90,000 clones, roughly 90% occurring once. V was pared by 5 bases and J by 5 bases, with 22 bases between. Germline CDR1 and CDR2: MDHEN and SYDVKM. This CDR3 region has 16 residues. This receptor was taken from a human donor who was the organ donor for an intestinal transplant. The specimen was unstimulated CD8+ T cells sorted from spleen or lymph node cells, collected before transplant. The chain couples TRBV28 to TRBJ2-7, with D perhaps TRBD2 (5 bases). DNA of the CDR3: TGTGCCAGCAGTGAGGGTGTTCCTATCGGGTCGGACGAGCAGTACTTC. It specifies CASSEGVPIGSDEQYF.